The 10 T cell receptor beta chains given below trace back to one sample, sequenced in a study of cytomegalovirus exposure and HLA in healthy donors. This table comes from immunoSEQ multiplex PCR, and its TCRdb copy is limited to in-frame clones, with some not included. This table has 76,000 or so clones, 94% appearing once. The sequenced material came from PBMCs. The receptors come from a woman under 30 in good health and CMV-seropositive.

The chain has TRBV5-1 and TRBJ2-7, with TRBD1 identical over 12 bases. Germline-derived CDR1 and CDR2 are SGHRS and YFSETQ. The CDR3 is 15 residues long. The V segment lost 4 bases and the J segment 5 bases; nucleotides outside the gene matches: 7. CDR3 nucleotide sequence: TGCGCCAGCAGCCGAATCGGGACAGGGGGCAACGAGCAGTACTTC. Encoded protein: CASSRIGTGGNEQYF.

The V gene is TRBV9, the J gene TRBJ1-2; weak D call: TRBD1 (6 bases). CDR1 and CDR2 from the germline V gene are SGDLS and YYNGEE. This CDR3 has 15 residues. V dropped 1 base and J dropped 4 bases, with 14 bases sitting between them. The CDR3 region is CASSVLGAMAYGYTF. The CDR3 nucleotides are TGTGCCAGCAGCGTATTGGGGGCGATGGCCTATGGCTACACCTTC.

This chain joins TRBV29-1 and TRBJ2-7; TRBD1 aligns across 12 bases. Trimming cost V 0 bases and J 3 bases; bases outside gene matches: 15. The CDR3 runs to 19 residues. Germline CDR1 reads SQVTM; CDR2 reads ANQGSEA. As DNA, the CDR3 is TGCAGCGTTGAAGATCGATCCTTTGGGACAGGGGGCTTAGACTACGAGCAGTACTTC. This codes for CSVEDRSFGTGGLDYEQYF.

V is TRBV15 and J is TRBJ2-3, with 9 bases fitting TRBD2. V dropped 5 bases and J dropped 6; count of bases not matched to a gene: 6. The CDR3 covers 14 residues. The germline V gene has CDR1 LNHNV and CDR2 YYDKDF (reference sequence). The CDR3 sequence: CATSGGRAPDTQYF. CDR3 DNA: TGTGCCACCAGCGGCGGGAGGGCCCCGGATACGCAGTATTTT.

The chain carries TRBV28 and TRBJ2-5, with TRBD2 matching 13 bases. V shed 1 base, J shed 0 bases, and the junction held 5 bases outside the gene matches. Per the germline V gene, CDR1 is MDHEN and CDR2 is SYDVKM. There are 18 residues in the CDR3. CDR3 region: CASSLSLAGGPYQETQYF. The CDR3 coding sequence is TGTGCCAGCAGTTTATCACTAGCGGGAGGGCCGTACCAAGAGACCCAGTACTTC.

The rearrangement links TRBV28 to TRBJ2-2; D gene unclear. Trimming removed 3 bases from V and 6 bases from J, with 11 bases in between. The CDR3 sequence is 14 residues long. Germline-derived CDR1 and CDR2 are MDHEN and SYDVKM. The CDR3 region is CASSFSGTSGELFF. CDR3 DNA sequence: TGTGCCAGCAGTTTTTCGGGTACATCCGGGGAGCTGTTTTTT.

The rearrangement links TRBV7-2 to TRBJ1-2, with 8 bases matching TRBD1. Germline V lookup: CDR1 SGHTA, CDR2 FQGNSA. The CDR3 loop spans 16 amino acids. J lost 8 bases, V lost 5 bases, and 16 bases had no gene match. The CDR3 reads CASSPSPPGGAEGYTF. As DNA, the CDR3 is TGTGCCAGCAGCCCCTCCCCTCCAGGGGGCGCAGAAGGCTACACCTTC.

V gene TRBV5-1 combines with J gene TRBJ2-1, with 9 positions matching TRBD1. V was pared by 4 bases and J by 8 bases, with 4 bases of the junction left unmatched. Germline values: CDR1 SGHRS, CDR2 YFSETQ. The CDR3 has 13 residues. The CDR3 DNA sequence: TGCGCCAGCAGCGGGACAGGGCTCGATGAGCAGTTCTTC. Translation: CASSGTGLDEQFF.

In DNA form, the CDR3 reads TGTGCCTCCCGACTAGCGGCGAACACCGGGGAGCTGTTTTTT. It is translated as CASRLAANTGELFF. This chain connects TRBV11-2 to TRBJ2-2, with 9 bases that match TRBD2. The germline V gene encodes CDR1 SGHAT and CDR2 FQNNGV. This CDR3 region has 14 residues. V trimming: 11 bases; J trimming: 0 bases; junction bases outside the gene matches: 4.

V usage is TRBV29-1 and J usage is TRBJ2-1, with D unresolved. The CDR3 runs 13 residues. Germline CDR1 and CDR2: SQVTM and ANQGSEA. V gave up 5 bases and J gave up 5 bases, with 13 bases separating them. CDR3 residues: CSVYPRKHNEQFF. The CDR3 DNA follows: TGCAGCGTTTACCCGAGGAAACACAATGAGCAGTTCTTC.